The rows below give T cell receptor beta chains drawn from one sample of a study of T-cell memory formation after mild COVID-19. TCRdb analysed the 5' RACE reads with MiXCR anew, one entry per CDR3 protein. The sample has 450,000 to 650,000 distinct CDR3 sequences; around 21% are singletons. Specimen: PBMCs or a T cell subset sorted from them (not recorded which). These receptors came from an adult woman who had mild COVID-19 (a few samples of this study predate the infection). Cell type and time point are not known. CDR3s include the opening cysteine and the closing phenylalanine or tryptophan. A D gene is named only where the DNA matches it firmly. Clone size is given for some rows only: seen once, a few or many times, or a class if the clone is expanded.

CDR3 DNA	CDR3 protein	D gene	V gene	J gene	clone size
TGTGCCAGCAGTTTTAGCGGGACAGCTTCTAACTATGGCTACACCTTC	CASSFSGTASNYGYTF	TRBD1	TRBV12-3/TRBV12-4	TRBJ1-2	-
TGTGCCAGCAGCCGGGACAGGGCGGGATACGAGCAGTACTTC	CASSRDRAGYEQYF	TRBD1	TRBV7-2	TRBJ2-7	few
TGTGCCACCAGCAGGGGATTCCCCTACGAGCAGTACTTC	CATSRGFPYEQYF	-	TRBV15	TRBJ2-7	few
TGCGCCAGCAGCATCTCAGGGATTCCTAACTATGGCTACACCTTC	CASSISGIPNYGYTF	-	TRBV5-1	TRBJ1-2	few
TGTGCCAGCAGTGACGCGGGTGGGGAGCTGTTTTTT	CASSDAGGELFF	-	TRBV2	TRBJ2-2	-
TGTGCCACACAGGGTCAGAACACTGAAGCTTTCTTT	CATQGQNTEAFF	-	TRBV7-9	TRBJ1-1	many
TGCAGCGTTACCCGACAGGGCTCCTACGAGCAGTACTTC	CSVTRQGSYEQYF	TRBD1	TRBV29-1	TRBJ2-7	-
TGTGCCAGCAGTTACGCAGGGAGCTCCTACGAGCAGTACTTC	CASSYAGSSYEQYF	-	TRBV6-2/TRBV6-3	TRBJ2-7	-
TGCGCCAGCAGCTTGCAATGGGGCTCCTACGAGCAGTACTTC	CASSLQWGSYEQYF	-	TRBV5-1	TRBJ2-7	many
TGTGCCAGCAGTTACGGCGGGGGCTTTGGCTACACCTTC	CASSYGGGFGYTF	-	TRBV6-2/TRBV6-3	TRBJ1-2	-
TGCGCCAGCAGCCAAGACCCAGCGGGGGGGTACAATGAGCAGTTCTTC	CASSQDPAGGYNEQFF	TRBD2	TRBV4-1	TRBJ2-1	once
TGTGCCAGCAGTTTCGGGGGGGTGTACAATGAGCAGTTCTTC	CASSFGGVYNEQFF	TRBD2	TRBV28	TRBJ2-1	once
TGTGCCAGCAGCAGGACAGACTCTAGCACAGATACGCAGTATTTT	CASSRTDSSTDTQYF	-	TRBV6-4	TRBJ2-3	many
TGCAGCGTTGCCCGGACAGGGGCCTACGAGCAGTACTTC	CSVARTGAYEQYF	TRBD1	TRBV29-1	TRBJ2-7	few
TGTGCCAGCAGTCTTAGCCCCCTAGCGGGAGCCAGGGATGAGCAGTTCTTC	CASSLSPLAGARDEQFF	TRBD2	TRBV12-3/TRBV12-4	TRBJ2-1	many
TGTGCCAGCAGCTTAAACCCCTCCTACGAGCAGTACTTC	CASSLNPSYEQYF	-	TRBV7-6	TRBJ2-7	few
TGCGCCAGCAGCCCGCAGGTAGCGGCAAGCTCCTACGAGCAGTACTTC	CASSPQVAASSYEQYF	-	TRBV4-3	TRBJ2-7	-
TGTGCCAGTAGTTGGGGGCCACAGGAGCAGTTCTTC	CASSWGPQEQFF	-	TRBV19	TRBJ2-1	-
TGTGCCAGCAGCTTGGGCCCTGCCGGGGAGCTGTTTTTT	CASSLGPAGELFF	-	TRBV5-5	TRBJ2-2	few
TGTGCCAGCAGCCCCTGGACTAGTTCGCACGGGGAGCTGTTTTTT	CASSPWTSSHGELFF	TRBD2	TRBV3-1	TRBJ2-2	few
TGTGCCAGCAGCCAGAATCTGTCACGCCCATACAATGAGCAGTTCTTC	CASSQNLSRPYNEQFF	-	TRBV7-9	TRBJ2-1	many
TGCGCCAGCAGCGCCGGGACACACTATGGCTACACCTTC	CASSAGTHYGYTF	-	TRBV5-1	TRBJ1-2	-
TGTGCCAGCAGCATCCGGGAGACCTACGAGCAGTACTTC	CASSIRETYEQYF	-	TRBV7-9	TRBJ2-7	-
TGTGCCACCAGTCGGGGAGGCGAGCAGTACTTC	CATSRGGEQYF	-	TRBV24-1	TRBJ2-7	-
TGCAGTGCTAGACAAGTAGACAGGAGCAATCAGCCCCAGCATTTT	CSARQVDRSNQPQHF	-	TRBV20-1	TRBJ1-5	-
TGTGCCAGCTCACCACCGAGCCAGAACTATGGCTACACCTTC	CASSPPSQNYGYTF	-	TRBV18	TRBJ1-2	-
TGTGCCAGCAGCTTGGCGGGGGGGAAATCCTACAATGAGCAGTTCTTC	CASSLAGGKSYNEQFF	TRBD2	TRBV7-6	TRBJ2-1	-
TGTGCCAGCAGTTGGGCCGGGACTAGCGGGACCATTTATGTTAACAATGAGCAGTTCTTC	CASSWAGTSGTIYVNNEQFF	TRBD2	TRBV12-3/TRBV12-4	TRBJ2-1	-
TGTGCCAGCAGCCCCTGGTCAGGGGAGGATTCACCCCTCCACTTT	CASSPWSGEDSPLHF	-	TRBV3-1	TRBJ1-6	-
TGCAGCGTTGAAGATCGGGAGGGGAGCTCTGGGGCCAACGTCCTGACTTTC	CSVEDREGSSGANVLTF	TRBD2	TRBV29-1	TRBJ2-6	-
TGTGCCAGCTCACCAGTGACTAGCGGGTGGCGGCAGTTCTTC	CASSPVTSGWRQFF	TRBD2	TRBV18	TRBJ2-1	few
TGCGCCAGCAGCTTGGGACACAGCAATGGCTACACCTTC	CASSLGHSNGYTF	-	TRBV5-1	TRBJ1-2	-
TGTGCCAGCAGCCGGGACTATTCCACAGATACGCAGTATTTT	CASSRDYSTDTQYF	TRBD2	TRBV7-9	TRBJ2-3	many
TGTGCCAGCTCACCAAGAGGGACTAGCGGGTTAGATGAGCAGTTCTTC	CASSPRGTSGLDEQFF	TRBD2	TRBV18	TRBJ2-1	-
TGTGCCAGCAGCTCTATAACCCTCTCCTACAATGAGCAGTTCTTC	CASSSITLSYNEQFF	-	TRBV7-9	TRBJ2-1	few
TGCAGTGCTAGGGGGAATAACTCCTACGAGCAGTACTTC	CSARGNNSYEQYF	-	TRBV20-1	TRBJ2-7	-
TGTGCCAGCAGCATGCTAGGTTCCTACGAGCAGTACTTC	CASSMLGSYEQYF	-	TRBV7-8	TRBJ2-7	-
TGTGCCAGCAGCTTTGAACTAGCGGGAGGTGCCACCGGGGAGCTGTTTTTT	CASSFELAGGATGELFF	TRBD2	TRBV7-3	TRBJ2-2	-
TGTGCCAGCGGGTCCCATTCACCCCTCCACTTT	CASGSHSPLHF	-	TRBV3-1	TRBJ1-6	-
TGCAGTGCTACCCCCGGGGCCCTTCAGGGGTACGAGCAGTACTTC	CSATPGALQGYEQYF	-	TRBV20-1	TRBJ2-7	large
TGTGCCAGCAGCTTTTTAGGGGGCTCTGAAGCTTTCTTT	CASSFLGGSEAFF	TRBD1	TRBV7-9	TRBJ1-1	-
TGTGCCAGCAGATCAGAAGGGGGCAATCAGCCCCAGCATTTT	CASRSEGGNQPQHF	-	TRBV2	TRBJ1-5	-
TGTGCCAGCACCGTAGGAACTTGGTCCGATACGCAGTATTTT	CASTVGTWSDTQYF	-	TRBV2	TRBJ2-3	-
TGTGCCAGCTCACCACCGCCGGCAGATACGCAGTATTTT	CASSPPPADTQYF	-	TRBV18	TRBJ2-3	-
TGTGCCAGCAGCTCTGAGGCGGGGGGAAGAGCTAACTATGGCTACACCTTC	CASSSEAGGRANYGYTF	-	TRBV7-9	TRBJ1-2	few
TGTGCCAGCCGCCACCCCAGGACAACTTCTAACTATGGCTACACCTTC	CASRHPRTTSNYGYTF	-	TRBV6-2/TRBV6-3	TRBJ1-2	-
TGTGCCAGCAGTTTCCGGCTCCAGGGGTCAGATACGCAGTATTTT	CASSFRLQGSDTQYF	-	TRBV28	TRBJ2-3	-
TGTGCCAGCAGTTTTTCATCCGGGAGGAACACTGAAGCTTTCTTT	CASSFSSGRNTEAFF	-	TRBV12-3/TRBV12-4	TRBJ1-1	-
TGCGCCAGCAGCCGCCTAGACCACTACGAGCAGTACTTC	CASSRLDHYEQYF	-	TRBV4-1	TRBJ2-7	-
TGCGCCAGCAGCTTGGGAGGGGGCAATCAGCCCCAGCATTTT	CASSLGGGNQPQHF	-	TRBV5-1	TRBJ1-5	many
TGTGCCAGCAGCTCAAGTTGGACAGGGGCTAGCACAGATACGCAGTATTTT	CASSSSWTGASTDTQYF	TRBD1	TRBV7-9	TRBJ2-3	many
TGTGCCAGCAGTCTAGGGAACGACTACGAGCAGTACTTC	CASSLGNDYEQYF	-	TRBV12-3/TRBV12-4	TRBJ2-7	few
TGTGCCAGCAGCAGGAGACTAGTTTCGAACACCGGGGAGCTGTTTTTT	CASSRRLVSNTGELFF	-	TRBV12-3/TRBV12-4	TRBJ2-2	-
TGTGCCAGCAGTTTACTAGGGGGCGGGAGGGAGACCCAGTACTTC	CASSLLGGGRETQYF	-	TRBV28	TRBJ2-5	-
TGTGCCAGCTGTCGGGTAGGACTTGAGGAGCAGTACTTC	CASCRVGLEEQYF	-	TRBV6-2/TRBV6-3	TRBJ2-7	-
TGTGCCAGCAGCGAGACTAGCGGCAAAACAGATACGCAGTATTTT	CASSETSGKTDTQYF	TRBD2	TRBV7-3	TRBJ2-3	-
TGTGCCAGCAGCGCCCACACCGGGACGGCGCAAACTAATGAAAAACTGTTTTTT	CASSAHTGTAQTNEKLFF	-	TRBV7-9	TRBJ1-4	few
TGCAGTGCTAGCCTCACGACTAGCGGGAGGGGAGATACGCAGTATTTT	CSASLTTSGRGDTQYF	TRBD2	TRBV20-1	TRBJ2-3	-
TGCAGCGCGGACAGGTTTTCTAACTATGGCTACACCTTC	CSADRFSNYGYTF	TRBD1	TRBV29-1	TRBJ1-2	few
TGCAGCGTCCTACCCCGGAGGGATTCCTACAATGAGCAGTTCTTC	CSVLPRRDSYNEQFF	-	TRBV29-1	TRBJ2-1	-